This TCR beta chain was obtained from a study of human T cells and chemical hapten exposure. Across the whole study: Small pooled library volume differences chiefly drove per-sample TCR yield variation.

Single cDNA molecules in the library carried unique molecular identifiers attached during preparation. TCRdb analysed the RACE reads with MiXCR anew, one entry per CDR3 protein. The sample has 50,000 to 70,000 distinct CDR3 sequences, about 6% seen once. Sample time point: healthy volunteer bleed at 6 weeks. Total RNA extraction was carried out from unfractionated whole blood. Study conclusions and caveats: With regard to DPC sensitization, TCRs above 1 in 1000 frequency did not change.

The CDR3 is made up of 16 amino acids. Germline CDR1 and CDR2: SGHTA and FQGNSA. The ends lost 2 bases at V and 6 bases at J; junction bases unmatched: 8. This clonotype turned up a few times. Antigen specificity is unknown. The clonotype comes from a female donor in good health. Some clones in this sample may be carry-over from other donors' samples. The chain carries TRBV7-2 and TRBJ2-2, with 8 bases matching TRBD2. The sample taken for sequencing was whole blood. The CDR3 sequence is CASSLLREGPAGELFF. Written as DNA, the CDR3 is TGTGCCAGCAGCTTATTACGGGAGGGCCCGGCCGGGGAGCTGTTTTTT.